Reported below is one TCR beta chain. This entry is derived from a study of blood T cell repertoires in COVID-19. Study summary: From T cells, B-cell-depleted T cells, or PBMCs came the material, which was cDNA or gDNA.

CDR1 and CDR2 (germline): LNHDA, SQIVND (reference sequence). The CDR3 spans 14 residues. After removal of 5 bases from V and 5 bases from J, the junction contained 4 bases not matched to a gene. Original data processing: Amplification of reference gene primers provided the estimated nucleated cell counts. TCRdb keeps only in-frame clones here, not all; method: immunoSEQ multiplex PCR. That table gives V, J and clone size, and the DNA gave D and trimming. The sample lists more than 85,000 clones; about 80% were seen once. The V call is TRBV19, the J call TRBJ2-2; TRBD1 agrees at 8 bases. The source of this sequence is a human donor in a cohort sampled during active COVID-19. Sequenced material: peripheral blood. The CDR3 loop is CASSPGGRTGELFF. CDR3 in DNA: TGTGCCAGTAGTCCAGGGGGCCGGACCGGGGAGCTGTTTTTT. Looking up the rest from reference TRBV19 and TRBJ2-2 gives the full variable domain: DGGITQSPKYLFRKEGQNVTLSCEQNLNHDAMYWYRQDPGQGLRLIYYSQIVNDFQKGDIAEGYSVSREKKESFPLTVTSAQKNPTAFYLCASSPGGRTGELFFGEGSRLTVL.